This T cell receptor beta chain was identified in a study of CD8 T cells in ankylosing spondylitis. Study results and caveats: In ankylosing spondylitis patients, matched synovial fluid reportedly showed significant enrichment of disease-linked clones. Some of these motif variants have turned up before, in reports on reactive arthritis synovial fluid and blood. Disease-linked clones, CD8+, were relatively rare in peripheral blood.

As for this clonotype: The antigen is unknown.

For TCR beta, libraries came from quantitative 5'-RACE with molecular barcodes. One entry per CDR3 protein, called by TCRdb with MiXCR from the 5' RACE reads. The data contain over 150,000 distinct CDR3 sequences, around 13% of them singletons. Trimming shortened V by 0 bases and J by 4 bases, and 6 bases separated the two germline ends. This CDR3 comprises 14 residues. Germline CDR1 reads MRHNA; CDR2 reads SNTAGT. The chain couples TRBV6-4 to TRBJ2-2, with D perhaps matching TRBD1 (5 bases). Sequenced material: blood, either unsorted or a sorted T cell fraction (not recorded which). The TCR originated in a male donor with ankylosing spondylitis or in good health (not recorded which). CDR3: CASSDSGATGELFF. The DNA of the CDR3 is TGTGCCAGCAGTGACTCAGGGGCCACCGGGGAGCTGTTTTTT.